This T cell receptor beta chain derives from a study of vaccination effects on CD4 cells after COVID-19. This clone was observed a handful of times. Its antigen is undetermined. Under the ViraFEST assay, PBMC were stimulated with viral peptide pools so that antigen-specific CD4+ T cells expanded. Sequencing was performed afterwards. Once cultured for around 11 days, the cells underwent separation to obtain CD4+ T cells. This person's SARS-CoV-2 infection, confirmed by PCR, occurred between March and December 2020. Germline loops: CDR1 SGHTA, CDR2 FQGTGA. The CDR3 spans 14 residues. Trimming took off 5 bases at V and 8 bases at J, with 16 bases between the two ends. Measured with immunoSEQ multiplex PCR; TCRdb has only the in-frame clones, and not every one. The sample records 70,000 or so clones, 65% to 75% being singletons. Study-wide results and caveats: Late after vaccination, infection- and vaccine-induced clones showed marked clonal contraction.

The chain uses TRBV7-3 and TRBJ2-1; D not certain. The TCR sequence derives from a human donor who had a prior SARS-CoV-2 infection. The sample here was CD4+ T cells from PBMCs cultured with HIV peptides, taken before COVID-19 vaccination. Subset specified: HIV-1 Nef peptide pool negative control/reference culture. The CDR3 here is CASSPRAAGDEQFF. CDR3 bases: TGTGCCAGCAGCCCCCGGGCCGCCGGAGATGAGCAGTTCTTC.